This T cell receptor beta chain derives from a study of neurological immune-mediated disorders. This clonotype was detected many times. Every sequencing run drew on 15-18 subjects and yielded over 200 million TCR-beta sequences. MiXCR was run by TCRdb on the 5' RACE reads, yielding one entry per CDR3 protein. The sample consists of around 30,000 distinct CDR3 sequences, roughly 1.6% of them appearing once. V lost 0 bases, J lost 0 bases, and 3 bases lay in between. The germline V gene encodes CDR1 SGHAT and CDR2 FQNNGV. The CDR3 has 14 amino acids. The source of this sequence is a woman aged 30 to 39 with multiple sclerosis. Sequenced input: PBMCs. This sequence joins TRBV11-2 and TRBJ1-3, with no clear D. The CDR3 region is CASSLEYSGNTIYF. DNA of the CDR3: TGTGCCAGCAGCTTAGAATACTCTGGAAACACCATATATTTT.